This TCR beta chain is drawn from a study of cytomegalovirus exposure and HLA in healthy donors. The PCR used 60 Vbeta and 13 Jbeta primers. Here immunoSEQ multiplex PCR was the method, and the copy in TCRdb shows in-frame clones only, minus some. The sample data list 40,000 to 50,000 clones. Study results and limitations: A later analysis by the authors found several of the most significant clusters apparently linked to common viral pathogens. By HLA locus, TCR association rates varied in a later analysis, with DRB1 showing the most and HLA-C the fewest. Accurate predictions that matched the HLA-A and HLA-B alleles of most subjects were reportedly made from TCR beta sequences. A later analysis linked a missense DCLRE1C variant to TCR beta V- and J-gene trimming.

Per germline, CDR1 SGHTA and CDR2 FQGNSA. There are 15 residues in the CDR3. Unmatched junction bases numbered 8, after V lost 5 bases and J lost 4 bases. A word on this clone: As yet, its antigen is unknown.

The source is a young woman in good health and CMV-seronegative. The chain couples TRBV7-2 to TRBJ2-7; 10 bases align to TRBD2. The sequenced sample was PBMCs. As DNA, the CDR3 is TGTGCCAGCAGCCCCTGGGCTAGCGGGGGATACGAGCAGTACTTC. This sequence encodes CASSPWASGGYEQYF.